Listed here are 5 T cell receptor beta chains from one sample, sequenced in a study of blood T cell repertoires in COVID-19. Only in-frame clones appear in the TCRdb table, and some are missing; sequencing was by immunoSEQ multiplex PCR. Of about 170,000 clones in the sample, around 80% were seen once. Sequences were obtained from PBMCs or T cells enriched from blood (not recorded which). These receptors were obtained from a woman between 50 and 59 years old in a cohort exposed to, infected with or recovered from COVID-19 (not recorded which).

The rearrangement links TRBV10-3 to TRBJ1-5, with D unresolved. Deletions cut 4 bases from V and 6 bases from J, with 10 bases between. Germline V gene data show CDR1 as ENHRY and CDR2 as SYGVKD. The CDR3 runs 13 residues. The CDR3, as DNA: TGTGCCATCAGTGCGGGGAGAGGTCAGCCCCAGCATTTT. Amino acids: CAISAGRGQPQHF.

The V gene is TRBV19, the J gene TRBJ2-5; 9 bases fit TRBD2. Trimming took 1 base from V and 5 from J; bases not matched to a gene: 8. In germline, CDR1 is LNHDA, CDR2 SQIVND (reference sequence). The CDR3 covers 16 residues. In nucleotides, the CDR3 is TGTGCCAGTAGTATAGGAAAAGCGGGGGGTAAGGAGACCCAGTACTTC. Translation gives CASSIGKAGGKETQYF.

The CDR3 DNA reads as TGCAGTGCTAGTAGACCAGGGTTGGGTGAAAAACTGTTTTTT. Protein product: CSASRPGLGEKLFF. The chain recombines TRBV20-1 with TRBJ1-4; perhaps TRBD1 as D (5 bases). There are 14 residues in the CDR3. Trimming shortened V by 3 bases and J by 7 bases, and 15 bases separated the two germline ends. Per germline, CDR1 DFQATT and CDR2 SNEGSKA (reference sequence).

This chain uses TRBV6-5 with TRBJ1-1; 7 nucleotides agree with TRBD1. Germline V CDR1 and CDR2: MNHEY, SVGAGI. The length of the CDR3 is 13 residues. Trimming cost V 5 bases and J 4 bases; bases outside gene matches: 4. CDR3 protein: CASSPGGSTEAFF. The CDR3 nucleotides are TGTGCCAGCAGTCCAGGGGGAAGCACTGAAGCTTTCTTT.

The chain recombines TRBV28 with TRBJ2-2; TRBD2 matches at 8 bases. The CDR3 runs 15 residues. Losses at the gene ends were 6 bases for V and 0 bases for J; bases not matched to a gene: 3. The V gene's germline CDR1 is MDHEN and CDR2 SYDVKM. CDR3 coding DNA: TGTGCCAGCAGGCCGACTAGCGCGAACACCGGGGAGCTGTTTTTT. Its translation: CASRPTSANTGELFF.